The 22 T cell receptor beta chains below come from one sample, sequenced in a study of blood T cell repertoires in COVID-19. Data came from immunoSEQ multiplex PCR; TCRdb stores just in-frame clones and leaves some out. The sample consists of some 80,000 clones, roughly nine tenths of them appearing once. Input material: peripheral blood. Receptor source: a man between 50 and 59 years old with active or convalescent COVID-19.

V and J are TRBV5-4 and TRBJ2-3; 9 positions match TRBD2. The ends lost 9 bases at V and 2 bases at J; junction bases unmatched: 7. The CDR3 spans 14 residues. CDR1 SGHNT and CDR2 YYREEE come from the germline V gene (reference sequence). The CDR3 nucleotides read TGTGCCACCCTAGCGGGGCGAACCACAGATACGCAGTATTTT. Its protein is CATLAGRTTDTQYF.

The chain has TRBV19 and TRBJ2-3; D is possibly TRBD2 (5 bases). This CDR3 has 15 residues. V was cut by 5 bases and J by 0 bases, with 12 bases left in between. Germline CDR1 reads LNHDA; CDR2 reads SQIVND (reference sequence). For the CDR3, the DNA is TGTGCCAGTAGTCAAGGTAGCGCTAGCACAGATACGCAGTATTTT. Its translation: CASSQGSASTDTQYF.

V usage is TRBV5-1 and J usage is TRBJ2-1, with TRBD2 identical over 9 bases. The V gene end was trimmed by 4 bases and the J gene end by 4 bases; junction bases not matched to a gene: 6. Germline values: CDR1 SGHRS, CDR2 YFSETQ. The CDR3 extends over 15 amino acids. CDR3 protein: CASSAGLADYNEQFF. The CDR3, as DNA: TGCGCCAGCAGCGCGGGACTAGCAGATTACAATGAGCAGTTCTTC.

The rearrangement links TRBV6-2 or TRBV6-3 to TRBJ2-7, with 7 positions matching TRBD1. The V and J ends lost 0 bases and 0 bases, in that order; junction bases with no gene match: 5. Germline CDR1 and CDR2: MNHEY and SVGEGT. The CDR3 is 16 residues long. The CDR3 DNA reads as TGTGCCAGCAGTTACTCGAGACAGGGATTCTCCTACGAGCAGTACGTC. It specifies CASSYSRQGFSYEQYV.

The chain is built from TRBV5-6 and TRBJ2-1; the match to TRBD1 covers 7 bases. This CDR3 comprises 14 residues. Trimming cost V 3 bases and J 8 bases; bases outside gene matches: 8. CDR1 is SGHDT and CDR2 is YYEEEE in the germline V gene. CDR3 coding DNA: TGTGCCAGCAGCTCAGGGACAGCCGGCGATGAGCAGTTCTTC. This encodes CASSSGTAGDEQFF.

The chain is built from TRBV7-2 and TRBJ1-6; tentative D call: TRBD1 (5 bases). Trimming shortened V by 2 bases and J by 7 bases, and 9 bases separated the two germline ends. The CDR3 contains 14 residues. Germline loops: CDR1 SGHTA, CDR2 FQGNSA. The CDR3 DNA is TGTGCCAGCAGCTTAACAGGAAGAAATTCACCCCTCCACTTT. Translation: CASSLTGRNSPLHF.

This clone was counted a single time. This chain uses TRBV3-1 (or the pseudogene TRBV3-2) with TRBJ2-1; 10 bases match TRBD2. The CDR3 contains 15 residues. With 4 bases clipped from V and 9 bases from J, the junction kept 9 bases outside the gene matches. Germline CDR1 and CDR2: LGHDT and YNNKEL (reference sequence). This CDR3 is CASSPQRGGIGEQFF. DNA for the CDR3: TGTGCCAGCAGCCCTCAGCGGGGGGGCATCGGTGAGCAGTTCTTC.

The chain joins TRBV4-3 to TRBJ1-2; D unresolved. Germline CDR1 and CDR2: LGHNA and YSLEER. This CDR3 is built from 16 residues. Trimming took 1 base from V and 8 from J, leaving 20 bases between them. The chain's CDR3 is CASSQGSPGRGEGYTF. The CDR3 region has the DNA TGCGCCAGCAGCCAAGGAAGCCCGGGCCGCGGGGAAGGCTACACCTTC.

The chain links TRBV7-8 to TRBJ2-7, with TRBD2 identical over 8 bases. This CDR3 spans 16 amino acids. The germline V gene has CDR1 SGHVS and CDR2 FQNEAQ. V lost 0 bases, J lost 6 bases, and 10 bases stayed unmatched. CDR3 sequence (DNA): TGTGCCAGCAGCTTAGCGCTCGGACTAGCAGGTGGCGAGCAGTACGTC. Amino acids: CASSLALGLAGGEQYV.

This clone was seen only once. V gene TRBV19 combines with J gene TRBJ2-1; TRBD2 matches at 10 bases. CDR1 and CDR2 (germline): LNHDA, SQIVND (reference sequence). Unmatched junction bases numbered 4, after V lost 1 base and J lost 10 bases. The CDR3 contains 14 residues. The chain's CDR3 is CASSIGAGGQEQFF. CDR3 in DNA: TGTGCCAGTAGTATAGGAGCGGGGGGGCAGGAGCAGTTCTTC.

The V call is TRBV7-2, the J call TRBJ2-3; TRBD1 aligns across 7 bases. The germline CDR1 and CDR2 sequences are SGHTA and FQGNSA. The CDR3 sequence is 15 residues long. Germline trimming cut 3 bases from V and 2 bases from J; bases unmatched to any gene: 5. The CDR3 reads CASSFHRGNTDTQYF. The DNA for the CDR3 is TGTGCCAGCAGCTTCCACAGGGGAAACACAGATACGCAGTATTTT.

A word on this clone: Other nucleotide sequences from this sample produce the same CDR3. This chain connects TRBV5-1 to TRBJ2-7; TRBD2 matches at 14 bases. Germline V gene sequence: CDR1 SGHRS, CDR2 YFSETQ. V was clipped by 4 bases and J by 5 bases; unmatched bases: 11. The CDR3 has 17 residues. CDR3 DNA sequence: TGCGCCAGCAGCAAAAGACTAGCGGGGGGGTTGGGCGACGAGCAGTACTTC. Its protein product is CASSKRLAGGLGDEQYF.

The chain employs TRBV13 and TRBJ1-1; weak D call: TRBD1 (5 bases). The germline gives CDR1 PRHDT, CDR2 FYEKMQ (reference sequence). V shed 0 bases and J shed 1 base, with 15 bases lying between them. CDR3 length equals 17 residues. The CDR3 is CASSLGRTIGGNTEAFF. The CDR3 DNA is TGTGCCAGCAGCTTAGGACGTACGATCGGGGGGAACACTGAAGCTTTCTTT. The variable domain in full, with the rest retrieved from reference TRBV13 and TRBJ1-1, is AAGVIQSPRHLIKEKRETATLKCYPIPRHDTVYWYQQGPGQDPQFLISFYEKMQSDKGSIPDRFSAQQFSDYHSELNMSSLELGDSALYFCASSLGRTIGGNTEAFFGQGTRLTVV.

The CDR3 nucleotides are TGTGCCAGCAGCCTGGGCCCGGAGACCCAGTACTTC. Translated: CASSLGPETQYF. The chain links TRBV12-3 or TRBV12-4 to TRBJ2-5; no clear D. V was clipped by 6 bases and J by 5 bases, with 10 bases between them. This CDR3 spans 12 amino acids.

The J gene is TRBJ2-5, the V gene TRBV6-5; D not resolved. The CDR3 spans 11 residues. The germline V gene has CDR1 MNHEY and CDR2 SVGAGI. Trimming took off 4 bases at V and 4 bases at J, with 4 bases between the two ends. This CDR3 reads CASSSSETQYF. CDR3 nucleotide sequence: TGTGCCAGCAGTTCTTCAGAGACCCAGTACTTC.

The J gene is TRBJ2-3, the V gene TRBV19, with 10 bases that match TRBD1. Germline trimming cut 7 bases from V and 5 bases from J; bases unmatched to any gene: 6. CDR1 and CDR2 from the germline V gene are LNHDA and SQIVND (reference sequence). The CDR3 runs to 14 residues. DNA for the CDR3: TGTGCCAGTATCAACGGACAGGGGGGAGATACGCAGTATTTT. Its translation: CASINGQGGDTQYF. The whole variable domain, filled in from reference TRBV19 and TRBJ2-3, reads DGGITQSPKYLFRKEGQNVTLSCEQNLNHDAMYWYRQDPGQGLRLIYYSQIVNDFQKGDIAEGYSVSREKKESFPLTVTSAQKNPTAFYLCASINGQGGDTQYFGPGTRLTVL.

The gene calls are TRBV10-3 and TRBJ2-1; 15 nucleotides agree with TRBD2. CDR1 and CDR2 from the germline V gene are ENHRY and SYGVKD. Germline trimming cut 3 bases from V and 8 bases from J; bases unmatched to any gene: 2. This CDR3 is 15 amino acids long. In nucleotides, the CDR3 is TGTGCCATCAGTGAAGGACTAGCGGGGGGGGATGAGCAGTTCTTC. Its protein product is CAISEGLAGGDEQFF.

As to this clone: Other DNA sequences in the sample encode the same CDR3. The V and J genes are TRBV7-9 and TRBJ1-4, with D hard to call. Germline CDR1 and CDR2: SEHNR and FQNEAQ (reference sequence). V was pared by 1 base and J by 2 bases, with 11 bases between. The CDR3 loop spans 16 amino acids. DNA of the CDR3: TGTGCCAGCAGCTTAGTTTCGGGAAGTACTAATGAAAAACTGTTTTTT. Its protein product is CASSLVSGSTNEKLFF.

V gene TRBV19 combines with J gene TRBJ2-3, with 8 bases aligning to TRBD2. Germline trimming cut 4 bases from V and 2 bases from J; bases unmatched to any gene: 8. The CDR3 sequence is 16 residues long. In germline, CDR1 is LNHDA, CDR2 SQIVND (reference sequence). The CDR3 DNA reads TGTGCCAGTAGTACCCAGTTAGCGGGGTACACAGATACGCAGTATTTT. Translating it yields CASSTQLAGYTDTQYF.

V gene TRBV3-1 (or the pseudogene TRBV3-2) combines with J gene TRBJ1-2; D might be TRBD1 (6 bases). Trimming shortened V by 3 bases and J by 8 bases, and 19 bases separated the two germline ends. Germline assignment: CDR1 LGHDT and CDR2 YNNKEL (reference sequence). The CDR3 consists of 15 residues. This CDR3 reads CASSQWDKPQGGYTF. CDR3 nucleotide sequence: TGTGCCAGCAGCCAGTGGGATAAACCCCAGGGGGGCTACACCTTC.

This rearrangement joins TRBV7-9 to TRBJ1-2; D is perhaps TRBD1 (5 bases). Trimming shortened V by 4 bases and J by 4 bases, and 13 bases separated the two germline ends. In germline, CDR1 is SEHNR, CDR2 FQNEAQ (reference sequence). This CDR3 has 14 residues. This CDR3 is CASSSAGGGYGYTF. The CDR3 DNA follows: TGTGCCAGCAGCTCCGCCGGGGGAGGCTATGGCTACACCTTC.

The chain is built from TRBV11-2 and TRBJ2-7; D may be TRBD1 (5 bases). From germline, CDR1 is SGHAT and CDR2 FQNNGV. CDR3 length: 14 residues. V lost 0 bases, J lost 6 bases, and 12 bases lay in between. CDR3 region: CASSLEGRVSEQYV. For the CDR3, the DNA is TGTGCCAGCAGCTTAGAAGGCAGGGTATCCGAGCAGTACGTC.